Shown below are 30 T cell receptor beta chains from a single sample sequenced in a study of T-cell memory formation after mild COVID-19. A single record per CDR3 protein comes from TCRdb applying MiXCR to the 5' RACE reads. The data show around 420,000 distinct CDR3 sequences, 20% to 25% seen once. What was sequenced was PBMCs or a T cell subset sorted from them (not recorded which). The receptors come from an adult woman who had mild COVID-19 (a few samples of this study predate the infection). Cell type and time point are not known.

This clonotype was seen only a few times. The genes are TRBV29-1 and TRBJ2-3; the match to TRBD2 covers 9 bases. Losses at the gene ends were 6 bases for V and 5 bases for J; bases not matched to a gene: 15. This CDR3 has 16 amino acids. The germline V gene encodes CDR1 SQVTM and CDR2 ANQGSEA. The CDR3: CSVPTSAGGSGDTQYF. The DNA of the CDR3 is TGCAGCGTCCCAACTAGCGCGGGAGGGTCTGGAGATACGCAGTATTTT.

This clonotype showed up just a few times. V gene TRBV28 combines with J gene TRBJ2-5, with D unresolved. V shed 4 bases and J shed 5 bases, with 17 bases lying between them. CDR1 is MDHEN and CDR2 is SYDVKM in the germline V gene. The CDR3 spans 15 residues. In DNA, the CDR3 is TGTGCCAGCAGTTGGGGTCCGGGTTCAGCGGAGACCCAGTACTTC. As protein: CASSWGPGSAETQYF.

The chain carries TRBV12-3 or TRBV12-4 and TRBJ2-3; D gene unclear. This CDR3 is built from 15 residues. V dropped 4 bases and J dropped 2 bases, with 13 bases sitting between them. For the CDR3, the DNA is TGTGCCAGCAGTTACTATGACTTCTCCACAGATACGCAGTATTTT. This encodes CASSYYDFSTDTQYF.

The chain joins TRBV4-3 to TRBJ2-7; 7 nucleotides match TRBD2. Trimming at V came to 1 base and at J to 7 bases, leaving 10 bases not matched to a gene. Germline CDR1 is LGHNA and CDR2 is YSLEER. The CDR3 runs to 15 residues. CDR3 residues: CASSQATSSVREQYF. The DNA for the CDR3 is TGCGCCAGCAGCCAAGCGACTAGCTCAGTAAGGGAGCAGTACTTC.

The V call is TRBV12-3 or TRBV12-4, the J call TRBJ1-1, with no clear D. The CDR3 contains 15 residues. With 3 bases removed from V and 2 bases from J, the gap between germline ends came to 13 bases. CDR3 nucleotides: TGTGCCAGCAGTTTGGTACCCCTCCTTAACACTGAAGCTTTCTTT. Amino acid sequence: CASSLVPLLNTEAFF.

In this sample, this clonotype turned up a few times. CDR3 DNA: TGTGCCAGCAGTCAAACTAGCGGGCGGGGCACAGATACGCAGTATTTT. It codes for CASSQTSGRGTDTQYF. J is TRBJ2-3 and V is TRBV28; 9 bases match TRBD2. Germline assignment: CDR1 MDHEN and CDR2 SYDVKM. The CDR3 extends over 16 amino acids. Losses at the gene ends were 5 bases for V and 1 base for J; bases not matched to a gene: 7.

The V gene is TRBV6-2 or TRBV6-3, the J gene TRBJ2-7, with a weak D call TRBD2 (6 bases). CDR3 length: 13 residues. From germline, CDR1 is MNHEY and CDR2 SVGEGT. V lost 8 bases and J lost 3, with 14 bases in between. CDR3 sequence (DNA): TGTGCCAGCCGGAGCGCGGGGTTCTACGAGCAGTACTTC. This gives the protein CASRSAGFYEQYF.

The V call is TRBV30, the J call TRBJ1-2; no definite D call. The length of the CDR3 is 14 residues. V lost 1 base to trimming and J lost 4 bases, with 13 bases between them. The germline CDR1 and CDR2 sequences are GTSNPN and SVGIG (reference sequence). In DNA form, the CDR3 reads TGTGCCTGGAGTGCCCCCAAGGGTAGCTATGGCTACACCTTC. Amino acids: CAWSAPKGSYGYTF.

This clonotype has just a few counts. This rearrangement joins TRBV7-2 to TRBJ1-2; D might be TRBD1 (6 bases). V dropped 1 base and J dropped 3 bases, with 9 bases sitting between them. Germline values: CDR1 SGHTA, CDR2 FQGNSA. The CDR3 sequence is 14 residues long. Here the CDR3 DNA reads TGTGCCAGCAGCTTAGGGGCAGGGGACTATGGCTACACCTTC. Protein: CASSLGAGDYGYTF.

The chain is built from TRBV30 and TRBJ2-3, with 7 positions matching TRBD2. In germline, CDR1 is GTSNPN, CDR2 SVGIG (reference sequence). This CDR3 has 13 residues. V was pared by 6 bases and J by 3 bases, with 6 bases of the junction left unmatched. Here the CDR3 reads CACDGLGTDTQYF. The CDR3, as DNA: TGTGCCTGCGACGGACTAGGAACAGATACGCAGTATTTT.

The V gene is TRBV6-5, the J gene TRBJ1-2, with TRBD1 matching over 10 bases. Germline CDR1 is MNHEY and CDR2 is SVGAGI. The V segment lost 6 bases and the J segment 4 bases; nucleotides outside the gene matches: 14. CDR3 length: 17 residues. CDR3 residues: CASSHIPGQGPAYGYTF. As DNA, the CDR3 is TGTGCCAGCAGCCACATACCGGGACAGGGGCCCGCCTATGGCTACACCTTC.

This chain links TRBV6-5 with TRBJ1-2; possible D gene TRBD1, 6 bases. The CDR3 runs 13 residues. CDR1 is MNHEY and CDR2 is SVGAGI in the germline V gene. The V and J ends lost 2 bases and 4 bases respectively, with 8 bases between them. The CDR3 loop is CASSYGGRYGYTF. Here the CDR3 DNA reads TGTGCCAGCAGTTACGGGGGCCGCTATGGCTACACCTTC.

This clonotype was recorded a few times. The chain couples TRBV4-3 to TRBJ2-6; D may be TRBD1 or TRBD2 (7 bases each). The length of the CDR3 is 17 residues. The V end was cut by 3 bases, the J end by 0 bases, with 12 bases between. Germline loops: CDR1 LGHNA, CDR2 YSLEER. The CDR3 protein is CASSQGGTASGANVLTF. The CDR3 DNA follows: TGCGCCAGCAGCCAGGGGGGGACAGCCTCTGGGGCCAACGTCCTGACTTTC.

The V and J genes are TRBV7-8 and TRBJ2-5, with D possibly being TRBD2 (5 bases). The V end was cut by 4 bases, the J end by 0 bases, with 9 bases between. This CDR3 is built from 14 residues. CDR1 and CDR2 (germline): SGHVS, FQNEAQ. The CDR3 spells CASSSAGNQETQYF. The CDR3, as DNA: TGTGCCAGCAGCTCCGCCGGGAACCAAGAGACCCAGTACTTC.

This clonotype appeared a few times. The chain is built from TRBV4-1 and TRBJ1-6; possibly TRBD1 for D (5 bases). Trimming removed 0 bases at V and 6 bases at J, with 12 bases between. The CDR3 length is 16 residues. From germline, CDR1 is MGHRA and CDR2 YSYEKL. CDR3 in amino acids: CASSQEAYRSNSPLHF. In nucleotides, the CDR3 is TGCGCCAGCAGCCAAGAGGCTTACAGGAGTAATTCACCCCTCCACTTT.

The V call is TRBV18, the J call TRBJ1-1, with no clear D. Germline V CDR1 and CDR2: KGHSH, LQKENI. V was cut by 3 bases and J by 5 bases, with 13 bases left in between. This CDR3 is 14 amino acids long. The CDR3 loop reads CASSPYRGVTEAFF. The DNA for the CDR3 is TGTGCCAGCTCACCTTACCGGGGTGTAACTGAAGCTTTCTTT.

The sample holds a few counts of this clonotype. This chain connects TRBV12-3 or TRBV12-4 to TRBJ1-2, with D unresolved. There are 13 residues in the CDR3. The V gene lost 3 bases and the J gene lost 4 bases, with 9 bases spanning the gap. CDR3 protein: CASSFAAAYGYTF. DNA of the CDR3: TGTGCCAGCAGTTTTGCAGCGGCCTATGGCTACACCTTC.

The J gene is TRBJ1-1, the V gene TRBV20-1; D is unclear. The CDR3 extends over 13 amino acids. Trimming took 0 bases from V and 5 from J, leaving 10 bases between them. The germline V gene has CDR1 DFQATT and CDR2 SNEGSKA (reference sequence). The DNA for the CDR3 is TGCAGTGCTAGAGACCTGGCGGGAACTGAAGCTTTCTTT. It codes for CSARDLAGTEAFF.

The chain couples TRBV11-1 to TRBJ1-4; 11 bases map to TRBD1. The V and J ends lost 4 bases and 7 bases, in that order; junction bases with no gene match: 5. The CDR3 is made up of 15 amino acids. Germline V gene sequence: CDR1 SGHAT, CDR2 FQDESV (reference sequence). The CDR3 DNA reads TGTGCCAGCAGCTCAGCGGGACAGGGGGTTGAAAAACTGTTTTTT. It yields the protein CASSSAGQGVEKLFF.

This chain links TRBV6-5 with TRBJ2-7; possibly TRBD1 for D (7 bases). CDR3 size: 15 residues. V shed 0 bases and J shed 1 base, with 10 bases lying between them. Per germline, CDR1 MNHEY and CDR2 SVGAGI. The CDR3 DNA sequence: TGTGCCAGCAGTTACTCGGAGGGACAGTCCTACGAGCAGTACTTC. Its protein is CASSYSEGQSYEQYF.

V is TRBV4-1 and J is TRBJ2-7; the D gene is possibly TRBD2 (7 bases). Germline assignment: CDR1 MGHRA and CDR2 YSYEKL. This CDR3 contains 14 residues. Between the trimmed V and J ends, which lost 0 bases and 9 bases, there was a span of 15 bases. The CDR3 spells CASSQDFSGGPQYF. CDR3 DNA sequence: TGCGCCAGCAGCCAAGATTTTTCCGGGGGGCCGCAGTACTTC.

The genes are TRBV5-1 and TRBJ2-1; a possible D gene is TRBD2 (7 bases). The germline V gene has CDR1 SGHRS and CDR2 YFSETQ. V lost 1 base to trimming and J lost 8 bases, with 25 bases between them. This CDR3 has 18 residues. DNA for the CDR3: TGCGCCAGCAGCTTGTCCCCCGTGTGGGGGGGCTTTGCCCATGAGCAGTTCTTC. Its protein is CASSLSPVWGGFAHEQFF.

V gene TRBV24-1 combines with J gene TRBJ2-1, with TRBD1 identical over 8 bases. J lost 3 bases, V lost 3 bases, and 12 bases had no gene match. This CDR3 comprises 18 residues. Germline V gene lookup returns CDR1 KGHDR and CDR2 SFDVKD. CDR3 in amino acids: CATSDTTRQGTLYNEQFF. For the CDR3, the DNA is TGTGCCACCAGTGATACAACCCGACAGGGGACCCTCTACAATGAGCAGTTCTTC.

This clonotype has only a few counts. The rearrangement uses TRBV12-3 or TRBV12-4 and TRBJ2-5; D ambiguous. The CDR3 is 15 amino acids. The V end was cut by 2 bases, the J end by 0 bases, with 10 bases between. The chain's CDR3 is CASSLWGANQETQYF. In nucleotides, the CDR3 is TGTGCCAGCAGTTTATGGGGTGCAAACCAAGAGACCCAGTACTTC.

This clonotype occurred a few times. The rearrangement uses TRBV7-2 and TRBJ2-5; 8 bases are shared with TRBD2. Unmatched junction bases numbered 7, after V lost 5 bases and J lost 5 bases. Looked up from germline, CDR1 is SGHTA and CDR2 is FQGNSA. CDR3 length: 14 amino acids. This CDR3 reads CASSPGGAFETQYF. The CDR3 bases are TGTGCCAGCAGCCCGGGGGGGGCCTTCGAGACCCAGTACTTC.

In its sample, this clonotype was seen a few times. The CDR3 spells CASSYRDKPYEQYF. The CDR3 nucleotides are TGTGCCAGCAGCTATCGGGACAAACCCTACGAGCAGTACTTC. V is TRBV7-9 and J is TRBJ2-7, with D possibly matching TRBD1 (6 bases). Between the trimmed V and J ends, which lost 4 bases and 2 bases, there was a span of 12 bases. Germline-derived CDR1 and CDR2 are SEHNR and FQNEAQ (reference sequence). There are 14 residues in the CDR3.

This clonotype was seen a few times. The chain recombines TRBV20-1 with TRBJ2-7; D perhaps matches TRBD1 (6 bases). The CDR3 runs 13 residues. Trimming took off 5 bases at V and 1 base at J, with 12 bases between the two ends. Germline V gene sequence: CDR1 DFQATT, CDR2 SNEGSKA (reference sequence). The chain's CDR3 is CSAPGQNSYEQYF. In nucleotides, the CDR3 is TGCAGTGCTCCCGGACAGAATTCCTACGAGCAGTACTTC.

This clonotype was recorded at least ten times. In DNA form, the CDR3 reads TGTGCCACCAGTGATGTAGGCCATGAAGCTTTCTTT. Its protein is CATSDVGHEAFF. This rearrangement joins TRBV24-1 to TRBJ1-1; D remains ambiguous. CDR3 length: 12 residues. Germline-derived CDR1 and CDR2 are KGHDR and SFDVKD. The ends were cut back, 3 bases at V and 7 bases at J, with 8 bases in the middle.

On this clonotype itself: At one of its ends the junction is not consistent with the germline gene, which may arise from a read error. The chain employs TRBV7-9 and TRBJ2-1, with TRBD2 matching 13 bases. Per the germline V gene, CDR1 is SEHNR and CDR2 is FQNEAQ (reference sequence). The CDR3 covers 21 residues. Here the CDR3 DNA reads TGTGCCAGCAACTTAGGATCTGGGCGGACTAGCGGGAGAGGGGAAGGCAATGAGCAGTTCTTC. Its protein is CASNLGSGRTSGRGEGNEQFF. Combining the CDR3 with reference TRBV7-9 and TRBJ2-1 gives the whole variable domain DTGVSQNPRHKITKRGQNVTFRCDPISEHNRLYWYRQTLGQGPEFLTYFQNEAQLEKSRLLSDRFSAERPKGSFSTLEIQRTEQGDSAMYLCASNLGSGRTSGRGEGNEQFFGPGTRLTVL.

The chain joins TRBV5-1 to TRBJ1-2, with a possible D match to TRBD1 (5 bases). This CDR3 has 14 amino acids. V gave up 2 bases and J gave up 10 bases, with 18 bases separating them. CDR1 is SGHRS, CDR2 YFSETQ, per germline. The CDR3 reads CASSFSGTDGVYTF. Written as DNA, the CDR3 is TGCGCCAGCAGCTTTTCCGGGACGGACGGAGTCTACACCTTC.